The rows below give T cell receptor beta chains drawn from one sample of a study of vaccination and CD4 T cells after COVID-19. TCRdb re-derived calls from the PCR reads in MiXCR, one entry per CDR3 protein. The table includes 15,000 to 20,000 distinct CDR3 sequences, 48% detected once. Their target antigens are unknown. The input for sequencing was CD4+ T cells from blood, cultured in vitro, taken before SARS-CoV-2 vaccination. All receptors come from a human donor who had recovered from COVID-19. The CDR3 runs from the conserved cysteine through the conserved F or W. The D gene is left open where the match is weak. Clone size is stated in some rows and not others, as once, few, many or a class when expanded.

TRBJ2-7 | - | TRBV7-2 | - | TGTGCCAGCAGCTTAGTTCGCGGGTACGAGCAGTACTTC | CASSLVRGYEQYF
TRBJ2-7 | - | TRBV20-1 | - | TGCAGTGCTAGAGATACGTGGGGGGCAGAGGAGCAGTACTTC | CSARDTWGAEEQYF
TRBJ2-3 | - | TRBV11-3 | TRBD1 | TGTGCCAGCAGCGACCGGACAGGGCCGGATACGCAGTATTTT | CASSDRTGPDTQYF
TRBJ2-5 | - | TRBV28 | - | TGTGCCAGCAGGTCAGGGATAGAGACCCAGTACTTC | CASRSGIETQYF
TRBJ1-5 | - | TRBV7-9 | TRBD1 | TGTGCCAGCAGCCCAGACAGGGCCGATCAGCCCCAGCATTTT | CASSPDRADQPQHF
TRBJ2-2 | few | TRBV7-2 | - | TGTGCCAGCAGCTTAGGTGGCAGGACGAACACCGGGGAGCTGTTTTTT | CASSLGGRTNTGELFF
TRBJ2-7 | - | TRBV11-1 | - | TGTGCCAGCAGCTTTGAGCCCAGATCCTACGAGCAGTACTTC | CASSFEPRSYEQYF
TRBJ1-2 | - | TRBV19 | - | TGTGCCAGTAGTTTCAGGGATAATTATGGCTACACCTTC | CASSFRDNYGYTF
TRBJ1-4 | - | TRBV7-9 | TRBD1 | TGTGCCAGCAGATTGGGACAGGGAGACGAAAAACTGTTTTTT | CASRLGQGDEKLFF
TRBJ1-6 | - | TRBV5-4 | - | TGTGCCAGCAGCTTGGAGACAGTAAGGGACTCACCCCTCCACTTT | CASSLETVRDSPLHF
TRBJ1-6 | - | TRBV6-1 | - | TGTGCCAGCAAGGTCGGGGGATATAATTCACCCCTCCACTTT | CASKVGGYNSPLHF
TRBJ2-1 | few | TRBV6-5 | TRBD2 | TGTGCCAGCAGTTACAGGACTAGCGGGAGGGCCGTCGAGCAGTTCTTC | CASSYRTSGRAVEQFF
TRBJ1-6 | few | TRBV15 | - | TGTGCCACCAGCATGTGGGGATCCAATAATTCACCCCTCCACTTT | CATSMWGSNNSPLHF
TRBJ2-5 | - | TRBV7-7 | TRBD2 | TGTGCCAGCAGCATTAGCGGGGTAGAAGAGACCCAGTACTTC | CASSISGVEETQYF
TRBJ1-5 | - | TRBV5-6 | - | TGTGCCAGCAGCTTGTCCACAGCGGGTTATAGCAATCAGCCCCAGCATTTT | CASSLSTAGYSNQPQHF
TRBJ2-2 | - | TRBV15 | - | TGTGCCACCAGCAGAGGGGACCACACACCCGGGGAGCTGTTTTTT | CATSRGDHTPGELFF
TRBJ2-1 | - | TRBV11-2 | - | TGTGCCAGCAGCTTAGCGGACTGGAATGAGCAGTTCTTC | CASSLADWNEQFF
TRBJ1-2 | - | TRBV6-1 | - | TGTGCCGCAGCGCAAAACTATGGCTACACCTTC | CAAAQNYGYTF
TRBJ1-1 | - | TRBV6-2/TRBV6-3 | TRBD1 | TGTGCCAGCAGTTACTCAACCCTGGACAGGGTCGGTGAAGCTTTCTTT | CASSYSTLDRVGEAFF
TRBJ2-7 | few | TRBV7-6 | - | TGTGCCAGCAGCCTAACGACCCAGTCCTACGAGCAGTACTTC | CASSLTTQSYEQYF
TRBJ1-5 | - | TRBV18 | - | TGTGCCAGCTCTTCCGAATCCTGGGGCAATCAGCCCCAGCATTTT | CASSSESWGNQPQHF
TRBJ2-5 | - | TRBV19 | - | TGTGCCACTCAGCGAGGAGGTGGGCGCCAAGAGACCCAGTACTTC | CATQRGGGRQETQYF
TRBJ2-3 | - | TRBV20-1 | TRBD1 | TGCAGTCCTAAGGACAGGATTAACACAGATACGCAGTATTTT | CSPKDRINTDTQYF
TRBJ1-1 | - | TRBV12-3/TRBV12-4 | - | TGTGCCAGCAGTTCTACAGGGAACACTGAAGCTTTCTTT | CASSSTGNTEAFF